Below are 5 T cell receptor beta chains sequenced from a single sample in a study of HIV-infected patients and healthy controls. Alpha and beta constant-region primers primed reverse transcription of around 500 ng RNA. Each of the alpha and beta chains got its own library through chain-specific third strand synthesis with indices. TCRdb ran MiXCR on the 5' RACE reads and lists one entry per CDR3 protein. The sample lists roughly 22,000 distinct CDR3 sequences, about 8.5% occurring once. No cell fractionation was done, so the repertoire covers all unsorted peripheral blood T cells. The sequenced material came from blood. These receptors all stem from an adult in good health.

This clonotype was found many times. The chain carries TRBV11-2 and TRBJ1-1; D is unresolved. Germline V gives CDR1 SGHAT, CDR2 FQNNGV. The CDR3 covers 13 residues. The ends were cut back, 7 bases at V and 0 bases at J, with 9 bases in the middle. CDR3 nucleotides: TGTGCCAGCACCCTTATCTTGAACACTGAAGCTTTCTTT. It is translated as CASTLILNTEAFF.

In this sample, this clonotype turned up many times. The chain links TRBV28 to TRBJ1-5; TRBD1 is a possible D gene (5 bases). The germline CDR1 and CDR2 sequences are MDHEN and SYDVKM. The CDR3 runs 16 residues. V was clipped by 7 bases and J by 1 base, with 17 bases between them. CDR3 protein: CASTPGLEGSNQPQHF. CDR3 sequence (DNA): TGTGCCAGCACCCCTGGGTTGGAGGGGAGCAATCAGCCCCAGCATTTT.

This chain links TRBV27 with TRBJ1-2; unclear D gene. Trimming removed 0 bases at V and 2 bases at J, with 7 bases between. The germline V gene encodes CDR1 MNHEY and CDR2 SMNVEV (reference sequence). The length of the CDR3 is 14 residues. The DNA of the CDR3 is TGTGCCAGCAGTTTATCGAAAGGAAACTATGGCTACACCTTC. Amino acids: CASSLSKGNYGYTF.

This clonotype was counted ten times or more. V is TRBV5-6 and J is TRBJ1-1, with TRBD1 as a possible D gene (5 bases). The length of the CDR3 is 18 residues. Germline V gene sequence: CDR1 SGHDT, CDR2 YYEEEE. Trimming removed 0 bases from V and 1 base from J, with 19 bases in between. The CDR3 here is CASSLEGPGPARNTEAFF. The DNA for the CDR3 is TGTGCCAGCAGCTTGGAAGGGCCAGGGCCTGCCCGGAACACTGAAGCTTTCTTT.

This clonotype was seen many times. The chain employs TRBV29-1 and TRBJ2-3, with TRBD1 matching 8 bases. After removal of 6 bases from V and 4 bases from J, the junction contained 6 bases not matched to a gene. In germline, CDR1 is SQVTM, CDR2 ANQGSEA. The CDR3 covers 13 residues. This CDR3 reads CSVTGDSPDTQYF. The CDR3 DNA is TGCAGCGTGACAGGGGACTCGCCAGATACGCAGTATTTT.